The present entry profiles one TCR beta chain with its context. Germline V gene data show CDR1 as KGHDR and CDR2 as SFDVKD. The trim removed 10 bases at V and 5 bases at J, leaving 11 bases unmatched. CDR3 size: 15 residues. The record originates from a study of blood T cell repertoires in COVID-19. In the study overall: From the United States, Italy and Spain came samples of acute and convalescent COVID-19. From T cells, B-cell-depleted T cells, or PBMCs came the material, which was cDNA or gDNA.

Produced via immunoSEQ multiplex PCR; TCRdb's table is partial and in-frame only. The sample lists about 64,000 clones; 80% to 90% were seen once. V usage is TRBV24-1 and J usage is TRBJ2-5, with 11 bases that match TRBD1. This receptor was obtained from a man aged 50-59 years with active COVID-19. The sample was peripheral blood. CDR3 nucleotide sequence: TGTGCCACTACTGTCGGACAGGGGGCGGCCGAGACCCAGTACTTC. Translation gives CATTVGQGAAETQYF.